The clone carrying this TCR beta chain was detected ten times or more. Its matching antigen is unknown. Unique molecular identifiers were affixed to single, distinct cDNA molecules. In TCRdb, the 5' RACE reads were re-called with MiXCR into one record per CDR3 protein. The sample yields fewer than 75,000 distinct CDR3 sequences, 20% seen once. CDR3 length: 15 amino acids. Germline V gene data show CDR1 as LGHNA and CDR2 as YNFKEQ. V lost 1 base, J lost 3 bases, and 10 bases lay in between. This specimen belongs to a study of early T cells in non-severe SARS-CoV-2 infection. Whole-study results and caveats: Matches to VDJdb favored anti-spike CD8 responses and missed private and CD4 specificities.

The material was whole blood, obtained at baseline. This chain uses TRBV4-2 with TRBJ2-1, with D possibly TRBD2 on 6 matching bases. The sequence was obtained from an adult who was a healthcare worker with PCR-confirmed SARS-CoV-2 infection or an uninfected control (not recorded which). The CDR3 nucleotides are TGTGCCAGCAGCCAAGCCGTGGACTACTACAATGAGCAGTTCTTC. Translation: CASSQAVDYYNEQFF.